Each of the 20 T cell receptor beta chains below was sequenced from the same sample in a study of blood T cells in healthy people across ages. Primed by a sample-barcoded 5' primer and a J-beta primer mix, a second PCR proceeded for roughly 7 to 11 cycles. TCRdb reanalysed the 5' RACE reads using MiXCR and keeps one entry per CDR3 protein. Of around 1,000,000 distinct CDR3 sequences listed, about 25% were seen once; the top ten hold about 0.72%. The same data also contributed to another study, on T cells of mothers and their children.

Sequenced: blood. The receptors were sampled from a girl aged 2-10 years in good health.

This clonotype occurred many times. The chain combines TRBV7-9 with TRBJ2-4, with unresolved D. The V end was cut by 5 bases, the J end by 6 bases, with 8 bases between. The CDR3 has 12 residues. Looked up from germline, CDR1 is SEHNR and CDR2 is FQNEAQ (reference sequence). The CDR3 sequence is CASSPMGNIQYF. In DNA form, the CDR3 reads TGTGCCAGCAGCCCCATGGGAAACATTCAGTACTTC.

CDR3 nucleotides: TGCAGCGTTGAAGCTCGAAATGGCTACACCTTC. It is translated as CSVEARNGYTF. V and J are TRBV29-1 and TRBJ1-2; unclear D gene. The CDR3 length is 11 residues. Per the germline V gene, CDR1 is SQVTM and CDR2 is ANQGSEA. Deletions cut 1 base from V and 6 bases from J, with 6 bases between.

As to this clonotype: Relative to the germline gene, one junction end is altered; a read error may explain this. CDR3 region: CASSFIGEKNNEQFF. CDR3 nucleotide sequence: TGCGCCAGCAGCTTTATCGGGGAAAAAAACAATGAGCAGTTCTTC. J is TRBJ2-1 and V is TRBV7-6; weak D call: TRBD2 (5 bases). The V gene's germline CDR1 is SGHVS and CDR2 FNYEAQ. This CDR3 contains 15 residues.

The V gene is TRBV6-2 or TRBV6-3, the J gene TRBJ1-5, with 8 bases matching TRBD1. There are 18 residues in the CDR3. Germline V lookup: CDR1 MNHEY, CDR2 SVGEGT. V was clipped by 4 bases and J by 3 bases; unmatched bases: 14. The CDR3 sequence is CASSWTDRGRGDNQPQHF. CDR3 DNA sequence: TGTGCCAGCAGTTGGACAGACAGGGGAAGAGGTGACAATCAGCCCCAGCATTTT.

The chain couples TRBV29-1 to TRBJ2-3; 7 bases match TRBD1. Germline V gene lookup returns CDR1 SQVTM and CDR2 ANQGSEA. V shed 7 bases, J shed 7 bases, and the junction held 14 bases outside the gene matches. The CDR3 loop spans 14 amino acids. The CDR3 DNA reads as TGCAGCGCCTCAGGACAGGTGGGGCGGAATACGCAGTATTTT. Its protein is CSASGQVGRNTQYF.

This clonotype was detected a few times. The chain is built from TRBV4-1 and TRBJ2-1; TRBD2 might be the D (6 bases). Trimming removed 3 bases from V and 2 bases from J, with 14 bases in between. The germline gives CDR1 MGHRA, CDR2 YSYEKL. The CDR3 length is 16 residues. The DNA of the CDR3 is TGCGCCAGCAGCCAGACCGAACTAGCTACCTACAATGAGCAGTTCTTC. Translation gives CASSQTELATYNEQFF.

The V gene is TRBV20-1, the J gene TRBJ2-2; 7 bases line up with TRBD2. The CDR3 sequence is 18 residues long. The V gene's germline CDR1 is DFQATT and CDR2 SNEGSKA (reference sequence). Unmatched junction bases numbered 13, after V lost 1 base and J lost 2 bases. The CDR3 loop is CSARVVSTSGANTGELFF. CDR3 sequence (DNA): TGCAGTGCTAGAGTCGTTAGTACGAGCGGGGCAAACACCGGGGAGCTGTTTTTT.

The chain combines TRBV6-6 with TRBJ2-5; possibly TRBD2 for D (5 bases). Trimming removed 2 bases at V and 4 bases at J, with 11 bases between. This CDR3 is 14 amino acids long. Per germline, CDR1 MNHNY and CDR2 SVGAGI (reference sequence). CDR3: CASSYVEGRETQYF. The CDR3 bases are TGTGCCAGCAGTTACGTTGAGGGTAGAGAGACCCAGTACTTC.

The V and J genes are TRBV7-8 and TRBJ2-1, with TRBD2 identical over 7 bases. Germline values: CDR1 SGHVS, CDR2 FQNEAQ. There are 17 residues in the CDR3. Trimming at V came to 2 bases and at J to 4 bases, leaving 11 bases not matched to a gene. CDR3 amino acids: CASSLSPGGNPYNEQFF. CDR3 DNA sequence: TGTGCCAGCAGCTTATCTCCGGGGGGAAACCCGTACAATGAGCAGTTCTTC.

There are a few counts of this clonotype. The chain links TRBV2 to TRBJ2-1; 9 bases are shared with TRBD2. This CDR3 has 14 amino acids. Losses at the gene ends were 9 bases for V and 6 bases for J; bases not matched to a gene: 9. CDR1 and CDR2 (germline): SNHLY, FYNNEI. CDR3 in DNA: TGTGCCAGTTTAGTAGCGGGAGAACGCAATGAGCAGTTCTTC. This encodes CASLVAGERNEQFF.

This chain connects TRBV9 to TRBJ2-1; 14 bases fit TRBD2. Losses at the gene ends were 3 bases for V and 8 bases for J; bases not matched to a gene: 7. The CDR3 totals 16 residues. Germline V gives CDR1 SGDLS, CDR2 YYNGEE. In nucleotides, the CDR3 is TGTGCCAGCAGCGGACTAGCGGGAGGGCCCCTGGATGAGCAGTTCTTC. Protein product: CASSGLAGGPLDEQFF.

The rearrangement links TRBV5-6 to TRBJ2-1, with TRBD2 matching 9 bases. The CDR3 sequence is 15 residues long. Germline V lookup: CDR1 SGHDT, CDR2 YYEEEE. The V and J ends lost 2 bases and 5 bases, in that order; junction bases with no gene match: 5. CDR3 sequence (DNA): TGTGCCAGCAGCTTTGGCGGGAGGGCCAACAATGAGCAGTTCTTC. This encodes CASSFGGRANNEQFF.

This clonotype occurred a few times. This chain links TRBV29-1 with TRBJ2-6; D gene unclear. Germline CDR1 is SQVTM and CDR2 is ANQGSEA. V was trimmed by 1 base and J by 0 bases, leaving 7 bases between them. CDR3 length: 15 amino acids. The CDR3 sequence: CSVEGRLSGANVLTF. For the CDR3, the DNA is TGCAGCGTTGAAGGACGGCTCTCTGGGGCCAACGTCCTGACTTTC.

This clonotype came up a few times. The V call is TRBV4-1, the J call TRBJ2-7, with unresolved D. This CDR3 spans 15 amino acids. In germline, CDR1 is MGHRA, CDR2 YSYEKL. V dropped 0 bases and J dropped 5 bases, with 14 bases sitting between them. The CDR3 is CASSQDPPRVDEQYF. In DNA, the CDR3 is TGCGCCAGCAGCCAAGACCCTCCTAGGGTCGACGAGCAGTACTTC.

This clonotype was counted a few times. The genes are TRBV18 and TRBJ2-5; D gene ambiguous. The J call may be mistaken, given a closer DNA end match to TRBJ2-7. Germline V CDR1 and CDR2: KGHSH, LQKENI. This CDR3 spans 13 amino acids. The CDR3 loop is CASSPTWGYEQYF. The DNA of the CDR3 is TGTGCCAGCTCACCGACATGGGGCTACGAGCAGTACTTC.

The chain recombines TRBV7-8 with TRBJ2-5, with 7 bases that match TRBD1. V shed 3 bases, J shed 5 bases, and the junction held 6 bases outside the gene matches. The CDR3 loop spans 14 amino acids. Germline V CDR1 and CDR2: SGHVS, FQNEAQ. CDR3 sequence (DNA): TGTGCCAGCAGCTTGAGGGGGCAAGGGGAGACCCAGTACTTC. It specifies CASSLRGQGETQYF.

V and J are TRBV18 and TRBJ2-7, with D perhaps matching TRBD1 (5 bases). V was clipped by 3 bases and J by 6 bases, with 9 bases between them. This CDR3 is 12 amino acids long. The germline gives CDR1 KGHSH, CDR2 LQKENI. CDR3 residues: CASSPSRGEQYF. As DNA, the CDR3 is TGTGCCAGCTCACCGTCAAGGGGCGAGCAGTACTTC.

V is TRBV12-3 or TRBV12-4 and J is TRBJ2-5; D is possibly TRBD1 or TRBD2 (6 bases each). V gave up 6 bases and J gave up 4 bases, with 15 bases separating them. The CDR3 length is 14 residues. CDR3 DNA: TGTGCCAGCAGCCGGGGGCCACCACGAGAGACCCAGTACTTC. It codes for CASSRGPPRETQYF.

The sample holds a few counts of this clonotype. The rearrangement links TRBV4-1 to TRBJ2-5; tentative D call: TRBD1 (5 bases). This CDR3 comprises 15 residues. V was shortened by 4 bases and J by 4 bases, with 16 bases between the two germline ends. Germline CDR1 reads MGHRA; CDR2 reads YSYEKL. CDR3 DNA: TGCGCCAGCAGCCTCAGGCCCCAGGGAAGAGAGACCCAGTACTTC. As protein: CASSLRPQGRETQYF.

There are a few counts of this clonotype. A junction boundary mismatches the germline segment, possibly from a read error. The J gene is TRBJ1-2, the V gene TRBV12-5; perhaps TRBD1 as D (5 bases). This CDR3 is built from 14 residues. The V gene's germline CDR1 is LGHNT and CDR2 FRNRAP. Written as DNA, the CDR3 is TGTGCTAGTGGTTTGTCAGGTGGGACCTATGGCTGCACCTTC. Translation: CASGLSGGTYGCTF.